Sequencing of this TCR beta chain was carried out in a study of T-cell reconstitution after alpha-beta-depleted transplantation in children. Unique molecular identifiers were used to barcode this TCRbeta library. TCRdb re-analysed the PCR reads in MiXCR, keeping a single row per CDR3 protein. The sample contains about a million distinct CDR3 sequences, roughly 29% of which appear only once. Sequenced here: PBMCs, mostly from graft donor cells, sampled 360 days after TCRalphabeta/CD19-depleted stem cell transplant. The clonotype originates from a boy in the first two years of life who had a stem cell transplant for SCID, so the T cells may come from the graft donor.

CDR3 DNA: TGTGCCTCAGGCGTGGCAGGGGGGGAGACCCAGTACTTC. Protein sequence: CASGVAGGETQYF. The genes are TRBV10-3 and TRBJ2-5, with D perhaps TRBD1 (7 bases). This CDR3 spans 13 amino acids. Germline-derived CDR1 and CDR2 are ENHRY and SYGVKD. Trimming stripped 11 bases from V and 5 bases from J, with 18 bases between.